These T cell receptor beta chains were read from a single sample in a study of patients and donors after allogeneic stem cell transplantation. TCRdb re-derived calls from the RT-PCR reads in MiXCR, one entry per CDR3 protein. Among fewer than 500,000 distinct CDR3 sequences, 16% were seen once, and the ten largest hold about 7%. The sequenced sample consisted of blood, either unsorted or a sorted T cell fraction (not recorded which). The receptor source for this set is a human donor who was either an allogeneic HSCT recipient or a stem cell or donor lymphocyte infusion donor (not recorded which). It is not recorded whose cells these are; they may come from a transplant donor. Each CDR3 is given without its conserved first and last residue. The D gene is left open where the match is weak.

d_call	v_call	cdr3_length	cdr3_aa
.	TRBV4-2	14	ASSQEPRGPHQPQH
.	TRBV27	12	ASSYGGPDTEAF
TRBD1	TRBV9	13	ASSVGQGNTGELF
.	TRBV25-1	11	ASSVWGYNEQF
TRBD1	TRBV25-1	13	ASSDLDPGTGPAF
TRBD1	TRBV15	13	ATSRDPGGGSPLH
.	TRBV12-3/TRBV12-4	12	ASSTVIERDEQY
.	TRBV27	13	ASRPIGRKGQPQH
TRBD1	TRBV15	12	ATSSTGGFTEAF
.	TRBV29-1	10	SVEDQGGEQY
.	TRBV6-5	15	ASSYSLDKPQNTEAF
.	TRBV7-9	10	ASSPSKYEQY
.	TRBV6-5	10	AVQEGSSRQY
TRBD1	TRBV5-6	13	ASSEQGAYGNTIY
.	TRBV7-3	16	ASSLGRVRETGKETQY
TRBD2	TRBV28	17	ASSLPRPGLAGGTDTQY
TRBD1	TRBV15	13	ATSRDLRTGVEQY
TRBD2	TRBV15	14	ATSRGLAGGPDEQF
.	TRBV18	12	ASSPPSTGHGYT
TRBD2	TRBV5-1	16	ASSLARLAAPSTDTQY
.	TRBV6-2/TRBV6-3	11	ASSYGPGETQY
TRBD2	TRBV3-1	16	ASSRTSGAILAKNIQY
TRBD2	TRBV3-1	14	ASSQRTSGGTDTQY
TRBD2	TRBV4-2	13	ASGWLAGVEDTQY
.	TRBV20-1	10	SARQGQAEAF
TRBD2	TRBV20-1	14	SARDLGRELTDTQY
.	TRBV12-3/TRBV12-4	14	ASSSEPGYRTGELF
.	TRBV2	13	ASSAESINTGELF
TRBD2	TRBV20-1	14	SARGPPLAGLYSIL
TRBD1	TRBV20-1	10	SASEGATEAF
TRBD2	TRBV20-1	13	SAPRLADPTDTQY
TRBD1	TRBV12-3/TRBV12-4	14	ASSPGTGAGSQPQH
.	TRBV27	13	ASSPRRGGSYGYT
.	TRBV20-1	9	SARVGVEQY
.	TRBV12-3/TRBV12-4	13	ASSLPRANTGELF
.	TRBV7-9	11	ASSPDALSPLH
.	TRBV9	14	ASSVDGGLAKNIQY
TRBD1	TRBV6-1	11	ASRRGRDTEAF
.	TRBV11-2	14	ASSLDGGAFFEKLF
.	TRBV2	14	ASRGRDLATNEKLF
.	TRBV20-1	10	RGGQGNTEAF
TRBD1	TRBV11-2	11	ASSMDRVHEQY
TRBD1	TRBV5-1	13	ASSVGQTSTDTQY
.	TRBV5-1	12	ASLREGGPDTQY
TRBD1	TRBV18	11	ASSDGQDYGYT
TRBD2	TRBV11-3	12	ASSPTSGSETQY
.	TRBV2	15	ASSVRPPGASGNTIY
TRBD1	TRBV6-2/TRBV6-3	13	ASSYRGQGLGEQY